The subject of this entry is one TCR beta chain. Its binding antigen is unknown. Base qualities are not at hand, and no much larger clone is one base apart. V is reduced by 3 bases and J by 0 bases, leaving a spacing of 10 bases between them. From the cysteine up to the phenylalanine, the CDR3 has a length of 14 residues. The DNA shown is the 42-base CDR3, in frame from base 1. The germline V gene supplies CDR1 SGDLS and CDR2 YYNGEE. This record comes from a study of PD-1 blockade in mismatch repair-deficient tumors (dated 2017 in TCRdb). Notes on the research overall: Between late 2013 and late 2016, 80 to 90 consecutive patients with about 12 mismatch repair-deficient cancer types, all previously treated and progressing, were enrolled in the trial. Tumor-associated T cell clones in the peripheral blood of patients responding to PD-1 blockade were tracked using deep sequencing of TCR CDR3 regions.

Libraries were made using the immunoSEQ multiplex PCR assay. On the authors' methods: Clones were defined as neoantigen-specific by significant expansion to the relevant peptide and no significant expansion to any other tested peptide. Drawn from immuneACCESS, this table holds only the in-frame rearrangements with V and J called that TCRdb kept. Clones are partly lost; checked studies trace under half to an unresolved V gene and leave the rest unexplained. V, J and clone size derive from that table, while D and trimming were established from the DNA sequence. In this sample the table shows about 14,000 clones, under 90% of which occur a single time. Approximately 20% of the sample goes to the ten largest clones. The time point label for this specimen denotes: approximately 10-day in vitro stimulation with candidate neoantigen peptide 4. Mismatch repair deficiency was established in every enrolled patient by polymerase chain reaction or immunohistochemistry. TCR sequencing was carried out for three patients who responded to pembrolizumab therapy. Each of roughly 7 ELISpot-reactive candidate neoantigen peptides was used in an approximately 10-day in vitro stimulation prior to TCR sequencing. A control culture lacking peptide was run in an identical manner and was used as the baseline for calculation of clone fold changes. In the phase II trial, pembrolizumab PD-1 blockade was tested prospectively in advanced mismatch repair-deficient cancers, no matter which tissue of origin the cancers came from.

The paper as a whole reports these results and caveats: Clonal expansion was elicited by three of the seven peptides, yielding over a hundred unique blood TCRs of which seven were also found in tumor, and every positive peptide was derived from frameshift mutations. Rapid expansion after pembrolizumab followed by contraction, generally before radiologic responses, was shown by tumor-resident clones, which were often undetectable in blood before treatment.

The TCR sequence derives from an adult with mismatch repair-deficient cancer. The rearranged chain carries TRBV9 and TRBJ2-7; D gene: possibly TRBD1, on 6 matching bases. Sequences were derived from cells cultured in vitro, sampled from a patient treated with pembrolizumab. The CDR3 protein sequence reads: CASSATTGSYEQYF. The DNA is TGTGCCAGCAGCGCGACGACAGGCTCCTACGAGCAGTACTTC.